This T cell receptor (beta chain) was captured in a study of T cell changes during pregnancy in multiple sclerosis. Sequencing was performed with immunoSEQ multiplex PCR; in TCRdb, only in-frame clones are kept and a portion is missing. The sample has about 40,000 clones; roughly nine tenths are singletons. CDR1 and CDR2 from the germline V gene are LNHDA and SQIVND (reference sequence). The V gene lost 2 bases and the J gene lost 5 bases, with 4 bases spanning the gap. The CDR3 is made up of 12 amino acids. Only one count was recorded for this clone. The sequence was obtained from a female donor with multiple sclerosis, enrolled in a pregnancy study. V usage is TRBV19 and J usage is TRBJ2-1, with D hard to call. This specimen was CD8+ T cells from peripheral blood mononuclear cells, taken in the first trimester of pregnancy. CDR3 protein: CASSIFDNEQFF. CDR3 sequence (DNA): TGTGCCAGTAGTATATTCGACAATGAGCAGTTCTTC.